Each of the 5 T cell receptor beta chains below was sequenced from the same sample in a study of T cell responses to AZD1222 COVID-19 vaccine. The data were produced by immunoSEQ multiplex PCR, yet TCRdb's version contains in-frame clones alone and is incomplete. The sample records over 100,000 clones, 80% to 90% being singletons. The sequencing used peripheral blood, collected 28 days after the second AZD1222 dose. These receptors were obtained from an adult who received the AZD1222 COVID-19 vaccine.

V and J are TRBV5-8 and TRBJ1-2; 10 positions match TRBD1. CDR1 and CDR2 (germline): SGHTS, YDEGEE. The V gene end was trimmed by 3 bases and the J gene end by 6 bases; junction bases not matched to a gene: 2. CDR3 length: 13 residues. As DNA, the CDR3 is TGTGCCAGCAGCTGGGGACAGGGGAATGGCTACACCTTC. Its protein product is CASSWGQGNGYTF.

This chain links TRBV10-3 with TRBJ1-6, with a weak D call TRBD1 (6 bases). CDR1 is ENHRY and CDR2 is SYGVKD in the germline V gene. The CDR3 totals 14 residues. Trimming left V 8 bases short and J 8 bases short, with 16 bases between. The CDR3 nucleotides read TGTGCCATCGGAACAGGGTCGAGAGATTCACCCCTCCACTTT. This encodes CAIGTGSRDSPLHF.

This clone was picked up one time. The chain couples TRBV12-3 or TRBV12-4 to TRBJ1-2; no definite D call. Trimming removed 1 base from V and 5 bases from J, with 5 bases in between. The CDR3 extends over 12 amino acids. The CDR3 sequence: CASSLDGYGYTF. In DNA, the CDR3 is TGTGCCAGCAGTTTAGACGGGTATGGCTACACCTTC.

This chain joins TRBV7-2 and TRBJ1-5, with no clear D. With 1 base removed from V and 2 bases from J, the gap between germline ends came to 9 bases. CDR1 and CDR2 from the germline V gene are SGHTA and FQGNSA. This CDR3 is 15 amino acids long. CDR3: CASSLGGEGNQPQHF. The CDR3 bases are TGTGCCAGCAGCTTAGGCGGGGAAGGCAATCAGCCCCAGCATTTT.

The genes are TRBV11-2 and TRBJ2-3; D possibly corresponds to TRBD2 (5 bases). The V gene's germline CDR1 is SGHAT and CDR2 FQNNGV. V dropped 5 bases and J dropped 4 bases, with 16 bases sitting between them. The CDR3 is 15 amino acids. The CDR3 protein is CASSPTGSGADTQYF. CDR3 coding DNA: TGTGCCAGCAGCCCCACCGGCTCCGGGGCAGATACGCAGTATTTT. Full variable domain (missing parts from reference TRBV11-2 and TRBJ2-3): EAGVAQSPRYKIIEKRQSVAFWCNPISGHATLYWYQQILGQGPKLLIQFQNNGVVDDSQLPKDRFSAERLKGVDSTLKIQPAKLEDSAVYLCASSPTGSGADTQYFGPGTRLTVL.